This passage covers 18 T cell receptor beta chains from one sample sequenced in a study of cytomegalovirus exposure and HLA in healthy donors. The primer mix had 60 Vbeta and 13 Jbeta primers. Profiling relied on immunoSEQ multiplex PCR, and the TCRdb table lists in-frame clones only, not all of them. This sample has about 190,000 clones; approximately 80% occur once, and the top ten carry 0.65% to 0.75%. What was sequenced was PBMCs. The source is a boy younger than 18 in good health and CMV-seronegative.

The chain recombines TRBV7-3 with TRBJ2-7; maybe TRBD2 (6 bases). The CDR3 covers 15 residues. Trimming removed 1 base at V and 3 bases at J, with 13 bases between. Germline CDR1 SGHTA, CDR2 FQGTGA. This CDR3 is CASSLRAGYDYEQYF. CDR3 in DNA: TGTGCCAGCAGCTTAAGGGCGGGGTACGACTACGAGCAGTACTTC.

CDR3 bases: TGTGCCAGCAGCATATCCAAGAGCTCGAACACCGGGGAGCTGTTTTTT. Its protein product is CASSISKSSNTGELFF. This chain links TRBV27 with TRBJ2-2; D unresolved. The CDR3 has 16 residues. The germline gives CDR1 MNHEY, CDR2 SMNVEV (reference sequence). V lost 6 bases and J lost 0, with 14 bases in between.

The genes are TRBV4-1 and TRBJ1-2; D is ambiguous. This CDR3 region has 14 residues. The germline V and J ends were trimmed by 0 bases and 4 bases, with 9 bases remaining between them. The germline V gene encodes CDR1 MGHRA and CDR2 YSYEKL. The CDR3 here is CASSQDPGLYGYTF. DNA of the CDR3: TGCGCCAGCAGCCAAGATCCAGGACTCTATGGCTACACCTTC.

The chain joins TRBV29-1 to TRBJ1-1; 7 bases map to TRBD1. The CDR3 runs 13 residues. Germline V gives CDR1 SQVTM, CDR2 ANQGSEA. Unmatched junction bases numbered 3, after V lost 4 bases and J lost 1 base. CDR3 DNA: TGCAGCGTTGGACAGGGATCGAACACTGAAGCTTTCTTT. Translating it yields CSVGQGSNTEAFF. The complete variable domain, with remaining parts taken from reference TRBV29-1 and TRBJ1-1, reads SAVISQKPSRDICQRGTSLTIQCQVDSQVTMMFWYRQQPGQSLTLIATANQGSEATYESGFVIDKFPISRPNLTFSTLTVSNMSPEDSSIYLCSVGQGSNTEAFFGQGTRLTVV.

J is TRBJ1-6 and V is TRBV6-1, with D tentatively TRBD1 (5 bases). Per the germline V gene, CDR1 is MNHNS and CDR2 is SASEGT. The CDR3 totals 15 residues. The V end lost 2 bases, the J end lost 9 bases, and 14 bases lay between the germline ends. As DNA, the CDR3 is TGTGCCAGCAGTGAACAACTCGACGGGGGTTCACCCCTCCACTTT. Translated: CASSEQLDGGSPLHF.

This clone showed up just once. The chain recombines TRBV11-2 with TRBJ2-7, with no clear D. The V end lost 3 bases, the J end lost 0 bases, and 9 bases lay between the germline ends. CDR1 SGHAT and CDR2 FQNNGV come from the germline V gene. The CDR3 runs to 14 residues. The CDR3 region is CASSFYSSSYEQYF. CDR3 DNA: TGTGCCAGCAGCTTTTACAGTAGCTCCTACGAGCAGTACTTC.

The V and J genes are TRBV5-1 and TRBJ1-2; possible D gene TRBD1, 6 bases. V shed 4 bases and J shed 2 bases, with 12 bases lying between them. The CDR3 extends over 14 amino acids. Looked up from germline, CDR1 is SGHRS and CDR2 is YFSETQ. CDR3 nucleotides: TGCGCCAGCAGCACGATACAGGGAAACTATGGCTACACCTTC. The encoded protein is CASSTIQGNYGYTF.

V usage is TRBV4-2 and J usage is TRBJ1-5; D uncertain. The CDR3 is 15 residues long. Trimming left V 4 bases short and J 0 bases short, with 10 bases between. CDR1 is LGHNA and CDR2 is YNFKEQ in the germline V gene. The CDR3 here is CASSPSSYSNQPQHF. The DNA for the CDR3 is TGTGCCAGCAGCCCAAGCTCGTATAGCAATCAGCCCCAGCATTTT.

The chain carries TRBV30 and TRBJ2-1; tentative D call: TRBD1 (6 bases). The CDR3 consists of 14 residues. V lost 5 bases to trimming and J lost 0 bases, with 11 bases between them. Germline V gene data show CDR1 as GTSNPN and CDR2 as SVGIG (reference sequence). The CDR3 nucleotides are TGTGCCTGGTGGACAGAAAGCTCCTACAATGAGCAGTTCTTC. It is translated as CAWWTESSYNEQFF.

Remarks on this clone: Relative to the germline gene, one junction end is altered; a read error may explain this. J is TRBJ1-1 and V is TRBV7-9; D call uncertain. Germline lookup yields CDR1 SEHNR and CDR2 FQNEAQ (reference sequence). This CDR3 comprises 12 residues. The CDR3: CSSSFGYTEAFF. DNA for the CDR3: TGTTCCAGCAGCTTCGGTTACACTGAAGCTTTCTTT.

The table lists this clone with a few counts. The CDR3 coding sequence is TGCGCCAGCAGTCGAAGCCCCAGTCAGGGCCGGACTGGAAACACCATATATTTT. This encodes CASSRSPSQGRTGNTIYF. The chain carries TRBV5-1 and TRBJ1-3; possibly TRBD1 for D (5 bases). Trimming stripped 5 bases from V and 2 bases from J, with 23 bases between. The germline V gene has CDR1 SGHRS and CDR2 YFSETQ. CDR3 length equals 18 residues.

The rearrangement links TRBV29-1 to TRBJ2-7; D unresolved. CDR3 length: 12 residues. Germline V CDR1 and CDR2: SQVTM, ANQGSEA. V was pared by 5 bases and J by 0 bases, with 8 bases between. DNA for the CDR3: TGCAGCGTTAGAGTAAGCTCCTACGAGCAGTACTTC. Encoded protein: CSVRVSSYEQYF.

For the CDR3, the DNA is TGCAGCGTTGAAGACGGTTCCGGGACAGGGTCCTCTGAGCAGTTCTTC. This gives the protein CSVEDGSGTGSSEQFF. The rearrangement links TRBV29-1 to TRBJ2-1; 9 bases match TRBD1. The CDR3 is made up of 16 amino acids. With 0 bases clipped from V and 9 bases from J, the junction kept 12 bases outside the gene matches. The germline V gene has CDR1 SQVTM and CDR2 ANQGSEA.

The gene calls are TRBV9 and TRBJ2-7, with no clear D. This CDR3 has 15 residues. V lost 2 bases and J 0 bases, leaving 12 bases between the germline ends. Germline loops: CDR1 SGDLS, CDR2 YYNGEE. The CDR3: CASSVDGDSSYEQYF. The CDR3 coding sequence is TGTGCCAGCAGCGTTGACGGAGATAGCTCCTACGAGCAGTACTTC.

This chain uses TRBV19 with TRBJ2-7; the match to TRBD2 covers 7 bases. CDR1 is LNHDA and CDR2 is SQIVND in the germline V gene (reference sequence). After removal of 7 bases from V and 1 base from J, the junction contained 10 bases not matched to a gene. The length of the CDR3 is 15 residues. The CDR3 protein is CASTGGSLGSYEQYF. In DNA, the CDR3 is TGTGCCAGTACTGGCGGGAGTTTAGGGTCCTACGAGCAGTACTTC. Complete variable domain (other parts from reference TRBV19 and TRBJ2-7): DGGITQSPKYLFRKEGQNVTLSCEQNLNHDAMYWYRQDPGQGLRLIYYSQIVNDFQKGDIAEGYSVSREKKESFPLTVTSAQKNPTAFYLCASTGGSLGSYEQYFGPGTRLTVT.

On this clone: The junction shows a germline mismatch at one end, possibly a read error. This chain uses TRBV7-9 with TRBJ2-1; TRBD2 agrees at 7 bases. CDR1 SEHNR and CDR2 FQNEAQ come from the germline V gene (reference sequence). The CDR3 is made up of 16 amino acids. CDR3 DNA: TGTTCCAGCAGCCTCGGGGACTATCGACCCTACAATGAGCAGTTCTTC. Its translation is CSSSLGDYRPYNEQFF.

The CDR3 here is CAISEGQGEATF. The CDR3 bases are TGTGCCATCAGTGAGGGACAGGGTGAGGCCACCTTC. V gene TRBV10-3 combines with J gene TRBJ1-2; TRBD1 matches at 8 bases. There are 12 residues in the CDR3. Germline trimming cut 2 bases from V and 13 bases from J; bases unmatched to any gene: 6. Germline lookup yields CDR1 ENHRY and CDR2 SYGVKD.

This chain links TRBV7-2 with TRBJ2-1, with TRBD2 matching 9 bases. The germline CDR1 and CDR2 sequences are SGHTA and FQGNSA. Unmatched junction bases numbered 9, after V lost 1 base and J lost 8 bases. The CDR3 has 16 residues. The CDR3, as DNA: TGTGCCAGCAGCTTAGATTCGGCTAGCGGGAAATATGAGCAGTTCTTC. Amino acid sequence: CASSLDSASGKYEQFF. Supplemented by reference TRBV7-2 and TRBJ2-1, the full variable domain reads GAGVSQSPSNKVTEKGKDVELRCDPISGHTALYWYRQSLGQGLEFLIYFQGNSAPDKSGLPSDRFSAERTGGSVSTLTIQRTQQEDSAVYLCASSLDSASGKYEQFFGPGTRLTVL.